Listed here are 23 T cell receptor beta chains from one sample, sequenced in a study of control samples from healthy donors and cancer patients. Generated by immunoSEQ multiplex PCR, the TCRdb table keeps only in-frame clones and is missing some. Among some 28,000 clones listed, around 87% were seen once. The specimen was PBMCs. These receptors were obtained from a woman between 40 and 55 years old with lung cancer.

The chain links TRBV13 to TRBJ1-3; D is undetermined. The germline gives CDR1 PRHDT, CDR2 FYEKMQ (reference sequence). The V and J ends lost 3 bases and 1 base respectively, with 16 bases between them. This CDR3 contains 17 residues. The CDR3 DNA follows: TGTGCCAGCAGCTTGAGGCGGGATAGGTGGTCTGGAAACACCATATATTTT. The encoded protein is CASSLRRDRWSGNTIYF.

This chain joins TRBV2 and TRBJ1-1; D unresolved. The CDR3 is made up of 14 amino acids. V lost 7 bases, J lost 7 bases, and 19 bases lay in between. CDR1 and CDR2 from the germline V gene are SNHLY and FYNNEI. CDR3 region: CASNVEPIIGEAFF. The CDR3 coding sequence is TGTGCCAGCAACGTAGAACCTATAATTGGTGAAGCTTTCTTT.

The chain joins TRBV5-1 to TRBJ1-1; D is undetermined. CDR3 length: 11 residues. Trimming took off 2 bases at V and 5 bases at J, with 4 bases between the two ends. CDR1 is SGHRS and CDR2 is YFSETQ in the germline V gene. DNA for the CDR3: TGCGCCAGCAGCTTTGGGACTGAAGCTTTCTTT. Its translation: CASSFGTEAFF.

The chain links TRBV6-5 to TRBJ1-6; 7 nucleotides agree with TRBD1. The CDR3 covers 15 residues. V trimming: 2 bases; J trimming: 7 bases; junction bases outside the gene matches: 5. Germline V lookup: CDR1 MNHEY, CDR2 SVGAGI. The CDR3 nucleotides are TGTGCCAGCAGTTACCGGACAGGCGGGAATTCACCCCTCCACTTT. Translating it yields CASSYRTGGNSPLHF.

The chain combines TRBV5-1 with TRBJ1-2; TRBD1 aligns across 9 bases. This CDR3 spans 18 amino acids. J gave up 0 bases and V 4 bases, and 13 bases lay outside the gene matches. Germline V gene lookup returns CDR1 SGHRS and CDR2 YFSETQ. CDR3 nucleotide sequence: TGCGCCAGCAGCAACGGACAGGGGATCATCAATACTAACTATGGCTACACCTTC. Protein sequence: CASSNGQGIINTNYGYTF.

The chain couples TRBV24-1 to TRBJ2-3; 10 bases align to TRBD1. This CDR3 has 16 amino acids. CDR1 KGHDR and CDR2 SFDVKD come from the germline V gene. The ends lost 3 bases at V and 5 bases at J; junction bases unmatched: 7. The CDR3 DNA reads as TGTGCCACCAGTGATCGGGACAGGGGACCGGGAGATACGCAGTATTTT. Residues: CATSDRDRGPGDTQYF.

This chain links TRBV4-1 with TRBJ1-1; D gene uncertain. CDR1 and CDR2 (germline): MGHRA, YSYEKL. There are 14 residues in the CDR3. Trimming removed 4 bases from V and 0 bases from J, with 9 bases in between. CDR3 protein: CASSPSSMNTEAFF. The CDR3 coding sequence is TGCGCCAGCAGCCCAAGTTCTATGAACACTGAAGCTTTCTTT.

The count of this clone is one. The chain joins TRBV5-6 to TRBJ2-1; the D gene could be TRBD1 or TRBD2 (5 bases each). There are 14 residues in the CDR3. The V gene lost 4 bases and the J gene lost 10 bases, with 18 bases spanning the gap. CDR1 SGHDT and CDR2 YYEEEE come from the germline V gene. The CDR3: CASSIHPGTTEQFF. The CDR3 DNA is TGTGCCAGCAGCATACATCCCGGGACCACCGAGCAGTTCTTC.

CDR3 bases: TGCGCCAGCCATCCTTCATTCTGGAATTGCCCTACCTACGAGCAGTACTTC. Amino acid sequence: CASHPSFWNCPTYEQYF. The chain uses TRBV10-1 and TRBJ2-7; D remains unclear. This CDR3 has 17 amino acids. The V gene lost 8 bases and the J gene lost 2 bases, with 25 bases spanning the gap. Germline V gene data show CDR1 as WNHNN and CDR2 as SYGVQD (reference sequence).

This chain uses TRBV3-1 (or the pseudogene TRBV3-2) with TRBJ2-1, with 11 bases identical to TRBD2. CDR3 length equals 15 residues. The junction had 1 base not matched to a gene; V was cut back by 4 bases and J by 2 bases. Germline values: CDR1 LGHDT, CDR2 YNNKEL (reference sequence). For the CDR3, the DNA is TGTGCCAGCAGCCTTAGCGGGGGGGCCTACAATGAGCAGTTCTTC. Residues: CASSLSGGAYNEQFF.

This chain uses TRBV5-1 with TRBJ2-5, with D tentatively TRBD1 or TRBD2 (5 bases each). CDR3 length: 14 amino acids. V dropped 0 bases and J dropped 5 bases, with 11 bases sitting between them. The germline V gene has CDR1 SGHRS and CDR2 YFSETQ. The CDR3: CASSLEGTWETQYF. As DNA, the CDR3 is TGCGCCAGCAGCTTGGAAGGGACGTGGGAGACCCAGTACTTC.

The chain combines TRBV12-3 or TRBV12-4 with TRBJ1-1; D gene uncertain. The CDR3 is made up of 13 amino acids. The V end lost 4 bases, the J end lost 1 base, and 7 bases lay between the germline ends. CDR3 sequence: CASSSNPNTEAFF. For the CDR3, the DNA is TGTGCCAGCAGTTCCAATCCGAACACTGAAGCTTTCTTT.

This clone showed up just a few times. V usage is TRBV19 and J usage is TRBJ1-1; TRBD1 agrees at 7 bases. With 4 bases clipped from V and 7 bases from J, the junction kept 9 bases outside the gene matches. Per germline, CDR1 LNHDA and CDR2 SQIVND (reference sequence). The CDR3 spans 14 residues. Here the CDR3 DNA reads TGTGCCAGTAGTACCCCGGGACAGTCCCATGAAGCTTTCTTT. Translation: CASSTPGQSHEAFF.

The chain uses TRBV27 and TRBJ2-3; 7 nucleotides match TRBD1. V shed 4 bases, J shed 4 bases, and the junction held 17 bases outside the gene matches. The CDR3 extends over 18 amino acids. Per germline, CDR1 MNHEY and CDR2 SMNVEV (reference sequence). In DNA form, the CDR3 reads TGTGCCAGCAGTTCCTTGCTCAAGACAGGGTTAGGGCCAGATACGCAGTATTTT. It encodes CASSSLLKTGLGPDTQYF.

This clone was found a few times. The chain is built from TRBV5-1 and TRBJ2-1; TRBD2 aligns across 10 bases. Trimming removed 4 bases from V and 3 bases from J; junction bases left unmatched: 4. The CDR3 sequence is 15 residues long. Per the germline V gene, CDR1 is SGHRS and CDR2 is YFSETQ. CDR3 DNA: TGCGCCAGCAGCACACAGCGGGGGGGCTACAATGAGCAGTTCTTC. Its protein product is CASSTQRGGYNEQFF.

J is TRBJ2-1 and V is TRBV4-3; tentatively, D is TRBD1 (6 bases). The CDR3 is 16 residues long. V was pared by 4 bases and J by 2 bases, with 15 bases between. The V gene's germline CDR1 is LGHNA and CDR2 YSLEER. The CDR3 loop is CASSRTWAGAYNEQFF. The DNA of the CDR3 is TGCGCCAGCAGCCGGACTTGGGCAGGGGCCTACAATGAGCAGTTCTTC.

This clone was observed a handful of times. CDR3 amino acids: CASSPTGVTNEKLFF. CDR3 coding DNA: TGTGCCAGCAGCCCCACAGGGGTGACTAATGAAAAACTGTTTTTT. The V and J genes are TRBV3-1 (or the pseudogene TRBV3-2) and TRBJ1-4; 7 positions match TRBD1. From germline, CDR1 is LGHDT and CDR2 YNNKEL (reference sequence). The CDR3 has 15 residues. Trimming removed 4 bases from V and 2 bases from J; junction bases left unmatched: 4.

The gene calls are TRBV7-9 and TRBJ1-4; weak D call: TRBD1 (5 bases). The ends were cut back, 3 bases at V and 6 bases at J, with 11 bases in the middle. CDR3 length: 14 amino acids. Germline lookup yields CDR1 SEHNR and CDR2 FQNEAQ (reference sequence). The CDR3 nucleotides are TGTGCCAGCAGCTTCGGGGCGCCGGATGAAAAACTGTTTTTT. Its protein product is CASSFGAPDEKLFF.

The CDR3, as DNA: TGTGCCAGCAGCATTTTCCTTGACAGTCGAGAGCAGTACTTC. Translated, it gives CASSIFLDSREQYF. The chain links TRBV11-3 to TRBJ2-7; perhaps TRBD1 as D (5 bases). Germline V CDR1 and CDR2: SGHNT, YENEEA. This CDR3 contains 14 residues. Trimming pared 5 bases from V and 7 bases from J, leaving 18 bases between. Using reference TRBV11-3 and TRBJ2-7 for the parts outside the CDR3, the full variable domain is EAGVVQSPRYKIIEKKQPVAFWCNPISGHNTLYWYLQNLGQGPELLIRYENEEAVDDSQLPKDRFSAERLKGVDSTLKIQPAELGDSAVYLCASSIFLDSREQYFGPGTRLTVT.

The rearrangement links TRBV5-6 to TRBJ1-1; no reliable D call. V dropped 2 bases and J dropped 8 bases, with 7 bases sitting between them. Germline V gene data show CDR1 as SGHDT and CDR2 as YYEEEE. The length of the CDR3 is 11 residues. The CDR3 region has the DNA TGTGCCAGCAGCTTTACAGACGAAGCTTTCTTT. It specifies CASSFTDEAFF.

J is TRBJ2-5 and V is TRBV2, with TRBD2 identical over 8 bases. V shed 4 bases and J 5 bases; nucleotides not matched to a gene: 6. Germline V CDR1 and CDR2: SNHLY, FYNNEI. This CDR3 comprises 14 residues. The CDR3 bases are TGTGCCAGCAGTGGGACTAGCCGGCTCGAGACCCAGTACTTC. It yields the protein CASSGTSRLETQYF. The full variable domain, rest sourced from reference TRBV2 and TRBJ2-5, is EPEVTQTPSHQVTQMGQEVILRCVPISNHLYFYWYRQILGQKVEFLVSFYNNEISEKSEIFDDQFSVERPDGSNFTLKIRSTKLEDSAMYFCASSGTSRLETQYFGPGTRLLVL.

The chain uses TRBV7-9 and TRBJ2-7; the D is unclear. This CDR3 spans 15 amino acids. The germline V and J ends were trimmed by 5 bases and 2 bases, with 16 bases remaining between them. Germline lookup yields CDR1 SEHNR and CDR2 FQNEAQ (reference sequence). This CDR3 is CASSLYINGPYEQYF. The CDR3 nucleotides read TGTGCCAGCAGCCTATATATTAACGGTCCCTACGAGCAGTACTTC.

The chain uses TRBV7-9 and TRBJ2-3; 8 bases line up with TRBD1. CDR1 and CDR2 (germline): SEHNR, FQNEAQ (reference sequence). The CDR3 totals 16 residues. Trimming cost V 2 bases and J 1 base; bases outside gene matches: 5. The CDR3 reads CASSLLMTGGTDTQYF. The CDR3 bases are TGTGCCAGCAGCTTATTAATGACAGGGGGCACAGATACGCAGTATTTT.